The 21 T cell receptor beta chains below come from one sample, sequenced in a study of CD8 T cells in ankylosing spondylitis. TCRdb used MiXCR to reprocess the 5' RACE reads, holding one entry per CDR3 protein. The sample lists around 100,000 distinct CDR3 sequences, 24% seen once, with about 12% in the top ten. The source material was synovial fluid, either unsorted or a sorted T cell fraction (not recorded which). The receptors stem from a male donor with ankylosing spondylitis.

This rearrangement joins TRBV18 to TRBJ2-7; unclear D gene. Per germline, CDR1 KGHSH and CDR2 LQKENI. There are 14 residues in the CDR3. The V gene lost 2 bases and the J gene lost 1 base, with 9 bases spanning the gap. The CDR3 loop is CASSPGLLSYEQYF. The CDR3 DNA is TGTGCCAGCTCACCAGGCTTACTGTCCTACGAGCAGTACTTC. The full variable domain, completed using reference TRBV18 and TRBJ2-7, is NAGVMQNPRHLVRRRGQEARLRCSPMKGHSHVYWYRQLPEEGLKFMVYLQKENIIDESGMPKERFSAEFPKEGPSILRIQQVVRGDSAAYFCASSPGLLSYEQYFGPGTRLTVT.

V usage is TRBV20-1 and J usage is TRBJ2-7, with D tentatively TRBD2 (6 bases). CDR1 is DFQATT and CDR2 is SNEGSKA in the germline V gene (reference sequence). CDR3 length: 13 residues. Trimming removed 0 bases at V and 4 bases at J, with 10 bases between. The CDR3 DNA reads TGCAGTGCTAGAGATGCTAGCGAGTACGAGCAGTACGTC. Protein sequence: CSARDASEYEQYV.

The genes are TRBV7-9 and TRBJ1-1; D ambiguous. This CDR3 is built from 12 residues. Germline assignment: CDR1 SEHNR and CDR2 FQNEAQ (reference sequence). V shed 4 bases and J shed 4 bases, with 7 bases lying between them. CDR3 in amino acids: CASSSAGTEAFF. As DNA, the CDR3 is TGTGCCAGCAGCTCAGCGGGCACTGAAGCTTTCTTT. The complete variable domain, with remaining parts taken from reference TRBV7-9 and TRBJ1-1, reads DTGVSQNPRHKITKRGQNVTFRCDPISEHNRLYWYRQTLGQGPEFLTYFQNEAQLEKSRLLSDRFSAERPKGSFSTLEIQRTEQGDSAMYLCASSSAGTEAFFGQGTRLTVV.

J is TRBJ1-5 and V is TRBV7-9, with 9 bases that match TRBD1. Germline CDR1 reads SEHNR; CDR2 reads FQNEAQ (reference sequence). Trimming at V came to 3 bases and at J to 9 bases, leaving 15 bases not matched to a gene. This CDR3 is 17 amino acids long. CDR3 region: CASSLYTGQGPFWPQHF. Written as DNA, the CDR3 is TGTGCCAGCAGCTTGTACACGGGACAGGGCCCCTTTTGGCCCCAGCATTTT.

Turning to this clonotype: Just one base apart from a much larger clone, this may be a read error. The J gene is TRBJ2-5, the V gene TRBV3-1, with TRBD2 matching 13 bases. CDR3 length: 16 residues. The V gene's germline CDR1 is LGHDT and CDR2 YNNKEL (reference sequence). DNA for the CDR3: TGTGCCGGCAGCCTCGGGACTAGCGGGACGGGAGAGACCCAGTACTTC. Translated, it gives CAGSLGTSGTGETQYF.

The V call is TRBV25-1, the J call TRBJ2-2; no reliable D call. Germline CDR1 and CDR2: MGHDK and SYGVNS. V dropped 1 base and J dropped 4 bases, with 7 bases sitting between them. CDR3 length: 14 residues. Here the CDR3 reads CASSESYSTGELFF. Here the CDR3 DNA reads TGTGCCAGCAGTGAATCATACAGCACCGGGGAGCTGTTTTTT.

In this sample, this clonotype turned up a few times. The rearrangement joins TRBV29-1 to TRBJ2-5, with D possibly TRBD1 on 6 matching bases. The CDR3 runs to 16 residues. With 2 bases removed from V and 5 bases from J, the gap between germline ends came to 21 bases. Germline lookup yields CDR1 SQVTM and CDR2 ANQGSEA. The CDR3 DNA reads TGCAGCGTTGAAAACACACAGGGCCTGATTGGGGAGACCCAGTACTTC. Amino acid sequence: CSVENTQGLIGETQYF.

V is TRBV5-6 and J is TRBJ2-1; 11 nucleotides align to TRBD1. The CDR3 is 14 residues long. CDR1 SGHDT and CDR2 YYEEEE come from the germline V gene. With 7 bases clipped from V and 6 bases from J, the junction kept 6 bases outside the gene matches. CDR3 region: CASLGTGGVNEQFF. For the CDR3, the DNA is TGTGCCAGCTTAGGGACAGGGGGTGTCAATGAGCAGTTCTTC.

This rearrangement joins TRBV11-2 to TRBJ1-2; 7 bases map to TRBD1. Germline assignment: CDR1 SGHAT and CDR2 FQNNGV. The CDR3 length is 13 residues. V trimming: 5 bases; J trimming: 8 bases; junction bases outside the gene matches: 8. The CDR3 DNA reads TGTGCCAGCAGCCTTGGGGGACAGAGCGGCTACACCTTC. It encodes CASSLGGQSGYTF.

This clonotype appeared a few times. Germline is not matched at one junction end, which may reflect a read error. The rearrangement joins TRBV20-1 to TRBJ2-1, with 9 nucleotides matching TRBD2. The germline CDR1 and CDR2 sequences are DFQATT and SNEGSKA (reference sequence). This CDR3 has 16 amino acids. The DNA for the CDR3 is TGCGGTGCTAAGATTTTTAGCGGGAGTTCCTACAATGAGCAGTTCTTC. Translating gives CGAKIFSGSSYNEQFF.

The rearrangement uses TRBV6-1 and TRBJ1-6; 10 positions agree with TRBD1. From germline, CDR1 is MNHNS and CDR2 SASEGT. CDR3 size: 15 residues. The V and J ends lost 2 bases and 7 bases, in that order; junction bases with no gene match: 2. CDR3 bases: TGTGCCAGCAGTGAACGACAGGGGGCGAATTCACCCCTCCACTTT. The encoded protein is CASSERQGANSPLHF.

The chain joins TRBV7-2 to TRBJ2-3; no firm D call. Trimming pared 3 bases from V and 1 base from J, leaving 2 bases between. Germline CDR1 reads SGHTA; CDR2 reads FQGNSA. This CDR3 region has 12 residues. The CDR3, as DNA: TGTGCCAGCAGCTTTGGCACAGATACGCAGTATTTT. Its protein product is CASSFGTDTQYF.

This clonotype was counted a single time. This chain joins TRBV10-2 and TRBJ2-7; possibly TRBD1 for D (6 bases). V was shortened by 11 bases and J by 8 bases, with 16 bases between the two germline ends. The germline CDR1 and CDR2 sequences are WSHSY and SAAADI. The CDR3 runs to 11 residues. Here the CDR3 DNA reads TGCGCCGGGGGCTGGAGTACCCAGCAGTACTTC. It codes for CAGGWSTQQYF.

The rearrangement uses TRBV11-3 and TRBJ2-7, with D tentatively TRBD1 (6 bases). V lost 3 bases, J lost 3 bases, and 9 bases lay in between. The V gene's germline CDR1 is SGHNT and CDR2 YENEEA. The CDR3 runs 13 residues. This CDR3 is CASSLMTGYEQYV. In DNA, the CDR3 is TGTGCCAGCAGCTTGATGACAGGCTACGAGCAGTACGTC.

The chain employs TRBV12-3 or TRBV12-4 and TRBJ1-5, with a tentative D call TRBD1 (6 bases). The V end was cut by 5 bases, the J end by 4 bases, with 12 bases between. The CDR3 has 14 amino acids. This chain's CDR3 is CASSPRGENQPQHF. The CDR3 nucleotides read TGTGCCAGCAGTCCCAGGGGTGAGAATCAGCCCCAGCATTTT.

The table lists this clonotype with a few counts. The chain couples TRBV2 to TRBJ1-1; D unclear. CDR1 is SNHLY, CDR2 FYNNEI, per germline. This CDR3 contains 14 residues. V lost 1 base, J lost 11 bases, and 17 bases lay in between. In DNA, the CDR3 is TGTGCCAGCAGTGAAGATTGGGCAGCCCCTGGGGCTTTCTTT. It yields the protein CASSEDWAAPGAFF.

This chain uses TRBV12-3 or TRBV12-4 with TRBJ1-4; D is perhaps TRBD1 (6 bases). The CDR3 sequence is 15 residues long. Trimming took 5 bases from V and 0 from J, leaving 10 bases between them. CDR3 residues: CASSVSGATNEKLFF. In DNA form, the CDR3 reads TGTGCCAGCAGTGTATCAGGGGCAACTAATGAAAAACTGTTTTTT.

This clonotype was seen at least ten times. This chain uses TRBV24-1 with TRBJ2-7, with 8 bases lining up with TRBD2. The CDR3 has 15 residues. Germline V gene data show CDR1 as KGHDR and CDR2 as SFDVKD. J was trimmed by 7 bases and V by 4 bases; bases with no gene match: 11. The DNA of the CDR3 is TGTGCCACCAGTGACCCGACCGGGGGGGGGCAAGAGCAGTACTTC. Its translation is CATSDPTGGGQEQYF.

This clonotype was counted ten times or more. CDR3 sequence: CASSLASAGGSGTEAFF. In DNA, the CDR3 is TGTGCCAGCAGCTTAGCCTCGGCAGGGGGATCGGGCACTGAAGCTTTCTTT. The chain links TRBV7-2 to TRBJ1-1, with 7 bases matching TRBD1. The CDR3 length is 17 residues. The germline V gene has CDR1 SGHTA and CDR2 FQGNSA. With V trimmed by 0 bases and J by 4 bases, 11 bases remained unmatched.

This clonotype was seen many times. This chain uses TRBV5-1 with TRBJ2-5; D possibly corresponds to TRBD2 (7 bases). In germline, CDR1 is SGHRS, CDR2 YFSETQ. This CDR3 region has 14 residues. The V end was cut by 5 bases, the J end by 3 bases, with 14 bases between. CDR3 protein: CASRRPGGEETQYF. CDR3 DNA sequence: TGCGCCAGCAGACGCCCGGGGGGCGAAGAGACCCAGTACTTC.

This clonotype was observed a few times. The rearrangement joins TRBV7-2 to TRBJ2-3; D is undetermined. CDR1 and CDR2 (germline): SGHTA, FQGNSA. V was cut by 5 bases and J by 5 bases, with 11 bases left in between. The CDR3 loop spans 13 amino acids. The CDR3 nucleotides are TGTGCCAGCAGCCCCCCCTCGATAGATACGCAGTATTTT. Translating gives CASSPPSIDTQYF.